A selection of T cell receptor beta chains follows, all from one sample in a study of neurological immune-mediated disorders. TCRdb reprocessed the 5' RACE reads with MiXCR, giving one entry per CDR3 protein. The data hold about 99,000 distinct CDR3 sequences, with more than 10% observed a single time. Source material: PBMCs. The origin of the receptors is a female donor with HTLV-1-associated myelopathy (HAM/TSP). CDR3s include the opening cysteine and the closing phenylalanine or tryptophan. D genes are given only for firm matches. Rows give clone size only sometimes, using once, few, many, or a class for an expanded clone.

15	TRBJ2-1	TRBV5-1	many	TRBD2	TGCGCCAGCAGCCAGACTAGCTTAGGTGCGAATGAGCAGTTCTTC	CASSQTSLGANEQFF
14	TRBJ2-7	TRBV5-1	many	.	TGCGCCAGCAGCTTGGAGGACAGATCCTACGAGCAGTACTTC	CASSLEDRSYEQYF
14	TRBJ2-5	TRBV29-1	.	.	TGCAGCGTTGAATTTCTACAGGACCAAGAGACCCAGTACTTC	CSVEFLQDQETQYF
14	TRBJ2-3	TRBV11-2	many	TRBD2	TGTGCCAGCAGCTTGCGGGGGTTTACAGATACGCAGTATTTT	CASSLRGFTDTQYF
13	TRBJ1-3	TRBV7-3	many	.	TGTGCCAGCAGTTCGGACTCTGGAAACACCATATATTTT	CASSSDSGNTIYF
16	TRBJ2-6	TRBV4-2	.	TRBD1	TGTGCCAGCAGCCGAGACAATTCCGGGACAGGGGGAAGTCTGACTTTC	CASSRDNSGTGGSLTF
14	TRBJ2-4	TRBV5-1	.	.	TGCGCCAGCAGCTTTGGGGGGAGCAGAAACATTCAGTACTTC	CASSFGGSRNIQYF
13	TRBJ2-3	TRBV20-1	many	.	TGCAGTGCTAGACCCCAGACCAACCTCCCGCAGTATTTT	CSARPQTNLPQYF
16	TRBJ2-5	TRBV6-6	many	.	TGTGCCAGCAGTTACTATAGGGGGGGCCCCACGGAGACCCAGTACTTC	CASSYYRGGPTETQYF
14	TRBJ2-5	TRBV28	many	.	TGTGCCAGCAGTCCGGGCTCCGGGAGAGAGACCCAGTACTTC	CASSPGSGRETQYF
16	TRBJ2-7	TRBV3-1	many	.	TGTGCCAGCAGCCCAGGGGATTCGGGGGGCTGGGGCGAGCAGTACTTC	CASSPGDSGGWGEQYF
15	TRBJ2-1	TRBV5-6	many	TRBD1	TGTGCCAGCAGCTCCGACAGGGGCGCCCACAATGAGCAGTTCTTC	CASSSDRGAHNEQFF
15	TRBJ2-2	TRBV20-1	many	.	TGCAGTGCCGCTCGACAGTCTCCGAACACCGGGGAGCTGTTTTTT	CSAARQSPNTGELFF
14	TRBJ2-2	TRBV28	.	TRBD2	TGTGCCAGCGTTCAGGGACTAGCGGTAGGGGAGCTGTTTTTT	CASVQGLAVGELFF
14	TRBJ2-7	TRBV7-9	many	TRBD1	TGTGCCAGCAGCTTAGGCAGGGGGCTCGGCGAGCAGTACTTC	CASSLGRGLGEQYF
15	TRBJ1-3	TRBV9	many	.	TGTGCCAGCAGCGTAGGACAGATCTCTGGAAACACCATATATTTT	CASSVGQISGNTIYF
16	TRBJ2-7	TRBV28	many	.	TGTGCCAGCAGTTTTCAGCAGTATAGACTTGTATACGAGCAGTACTTC	CASSFQQYRLVYEQYF
16	TRBJ2-1	TRBV3-1	many	.	TGTGCCAGCAGCACAAGGGAGCACCGAGGATACAATGAGCAGTTCTTC	CASSTREHRGYNEQFF
16	TRBJ1-2	TRBV20-1	many	TRBD1	TGCAGTGCCCCGTGCCCTCCGGGACAGGGAAACTATGGCTACACCTTC	CSAPCPPGQGNYGYTF
16	TRBJ1-5	TRBV12-3/TRBV12-4	many	TRBD1	TGTGCCAGCAGTTTAGGAGGGACAGATAATAATCAGCCCCAGCATTTT	CASSLGGTDNNQPQHF
14	TRBJ2-1	TRBV7-9	many	.	TGTGCCAGCAACCCGGGGCGAAACTACAATGAGCAGTTCTTC	CASNPGRNYNEQFF
12	TRBJ2-2	TRBV5-1	many	.	TGCGCCAGCAGCCTTGTGGTCGGGGAGCTGTTTTTT	CASSLVVGELFF
15	TRBJ1-5	TRBV7-2	many	.	TGTGCCAGCAGCATCTCAGGGGCGAGCAATCAGCCCCAGCATTTT	CASSISGASNQPQHF
13	TRBJ2-7	TRBV5-1	.	.	TGCGCCAGCAGCCCGGACGGGACCTACGAGCAGTACTTC	CASSPDGTYEQYF
14	TRBJ1-5	TRBV7-2	many	TRBD1	TGTGCCAGCAGCCCGACAGGGGCCAATCAGCCCCAGCATTTT	CASSPTGANQPQHF
16	TRBJ2-5	TRBV4-2	many	TRBD2	TGTGCCAGCAGCCAAGGAGTAGCGGGGGTCCAAGAGACCCAGTACTTC	CASSQGVAGVQETQYF
14	TRBJ2-7	TRBV5-1	many	.	TGCGCCAGCAGCGCACTACAGGGACTCTCCGAGAAGTACTTC	CASSALQGLSEKYF
18	TRBJ2-3	TRBV5-1	many	TRBD2	TGCGCCAGCAGCTTGGCCCTAGCGGGGGGCTCTAGCACAGATACGCAGTATTTT	CASSLALAGGSSTDTQYF
12	TRBJ2-7	TRBV5-1	many	.	TGCGCCAGCAGGGAGACAAACTACGAGCAGTACTTC	CASRETNYEQYF
15	TRBJ2-5	TRBV5-1	.	.	TGCGCCAGCAGTACAGGACACAGTAACCAAGAGACCCAGTACTTC	CASSTGHSNQETQYF
15	TRBJ2-5	TRBV5-1	.	TRBD1	TGCGCCAGCGGAGGGGACAGGGGGTTCGAAGAGACCCAGTACTTC	CASGGDRGFEETQYF
15	TRBJ2-5	TRBV10-3	many	TRBD1	TGTGCCATCAGTGAGTCGGGGACAGGGCAAGAGACCCAGTACTTC	CAISESGTGQETQYF
14	TRBJ2-1	TRBV27	many	TRBD1	TGTGCCAGCAGTTTGGAGACAGGGGTCAATGAGCAGTTCTTC	CASSLETGVNEQFF
15	TRBJ2-5	TRBV5-1	many	TRBD2	TGCGCCAGCAGCTTGGAGGCGGGGGTGGAGGAGACCCAGTACTTC	CASSLEAGVEETQYF
16	TRBJ2-5	TRBV5-1	.	.	TGCGCCAGCAGCTTGGCACTACAGGCCCCAGAGGAGACCCAGTACTTC	CASSLALQAPEETQYF
13	TRBJ2-1	TRBV6-6	.	.	TGTGCCAGCACCAGGAAGCAGGGGGGTGAGCAGTTCTTC	CASTRKQGGEQFF
15	TRBJ2-7	TRBV7-8	many	TRBD1	TGTGCCAGCAGCTTAGTGGGACAGGGGTTCCACGAGCAGTACTTC	CASSLVGQGFHEQYF
16	TRBJ2-1	TRBV18	many	TRBD2	TGTGCCAGCTCACCTACCGGGACTAGGAGTAACGATGAGCAGTTCTTC	CASSPTGTRSNDEQFF
14	TRBJ2-5	TRBV13	many	.	TGTGCCAGCAGTAAGGGGACTTTTCAAGAGACCCAGTACTTC	CASSKGTFQETQYF
16	TRBJ2-2	TRBV7-8	few	.	TGTGCCAGCAGCCTCACAGAGGCGCCCAAAGCAGGGGAGCTGTTTTTT	CASSLTEAPKAGELFF